Listed here are 16 T cell receptor beta chains from one sample, sequenced in a study of blood T cell repertoires in COVID-19. The protocol was immunoSEQ multiplex PCR, while the TCRdb copy is restricted to in-frame clones and leaves out a portion. The sample lists about 140,000 clones, roughly 86% seen once, with roughly 8.7% in the top ten. The sample comprised peripheral blood. These receptor sequences come from a woman aged 55-70 years with acute or convalescent COVID-19.

This chain uses TRBV5-1 with TRBJ2-7; the match to TRBD1 covers 9 bases. V was pared by 6 bases and J by 6 bases, with 7 bases of the junction left unmatched. CDR1 is SGHRS, CDR2 YFSETQ, per germline. The length of the CDR3 is 13 residues. For the CDR3, the DNA is TGCGCCAGCATGGGGACAGGGCTACTCGAGCAGTACTTC. Amino acids: CASMGTGLLEQYF. Full variable domain (missing parts from reference TRBV5-1 and TRBJ2-7): KAGVTQTPRYLIKTRGQQVTLSCSPISGHRSVSWYQQTPGQGLQFLFEYFSETQRNKGNFPGRFSGRQFSNSRSEMNVSTLELGDSALYLCASMGTGLLEQYFGPGTRLTVT.

This clone was counted once. The chain couples TRBV24-1 to TRBJ2-3; 7 bases line up with TRBD2. The CDR3 is 13 amino acids. Germline CDR1 and CDR2: KGHDR and SFDVKD. With 6 bases clipped from V and 6 bases from J, the junction kept 5 bases outside the gene matches. The CDR3 DNA is TGTGCCACCAGTAAAGCGGGGTCGGATACGCAGTATTTT. This gives the protein CATSKAGSDTQYF.

The chain combines TRBV20-1 with TRBJ2-5; no definite D call. V was trimmed by 4 bases and J by 7 bases, leaving 7 bases between them. Germline loops: CDR1 DFQATT, CDR2 SNEGSKA (reference sequence). The CDR3 totals 10 residues. CDR3 sequence: CSAIRGTQYF. The CDR3 DNA reads TGCAGTGCTATCCGAGGGACCCAGTACTTC.

This clone is a singleton in its sample. The chain combines TRBV5-4 with TRBJ1-3; D might be TRBD1 (5 bases). Germline CDR1 SGHNT, CDR2 YYREEE (reference sequence). V was clipped by 3 bases and J by 2 bases, with 12 bases between them. The CDR3 length is 15 residues. The CDR3 nucleotides are TGTGCCAGCAGCTCAGAACAGGTACCTGGAAACACCATATATTTT. Its translation: CASSSEQVPGNTIYF. The full variable domain, in which reference TRBV5-4 and TRBJ1-3 provide the parts outside the CDR3, is ETGVTQSPTHLIKTRGQQVTLRCSSQSGHNTVSWYQQALGQGPQFIFQYYREEENGRGNFPPRFSGLQFPNYSSELNVNALELDDSALYLCASSSEQVPGNTIYFGEGSWLTVV.

This clone has just one count. The genes are TRBV4-2 and TRBJ1-2, with TRBD1 identical over 12 bases. CDR1 and CDR2 from the germline V gene are LGHNA and YNFKEQ. This CDR3 comprises 17 residues. J lost 8 bases, V lost 3 bases, and 13 bases had no gene match. The CDR3 coding sequence is TGTGCCAGCAGCCAGGGATCATCGGGACAGGGGGCCCGAGGCTACACCTTC. It encodes CASSQGSSGQGARGYTF.

The genes are TRBV9 and TRBJ2-1; D is perhaps TRBD1 (5 bases). The V end was cut by 5 bases, the J end by 2 bases, with 20 bases between. CDR3 length equals 17 residues. From germline, CDR1 is SGDLS and CDR2 YYNGEE. The CDR3 DNA reads as TGTGCCAGCAGTGCAGGGCGGTCCGGTCGGGCCTACAATGAGCAGTTCTTC. Protein product: CASSAGRSGRAYNEQFF.

V usage is TRBV5-1 and J usage is TRBJ1-1; 8 bases map to TRBD1. This CDR3 has 15 amino acids. Germline lookup yields CDR1 SGHRS and CDR2 YFSETQ. The junction had 5 bases not matched to a gene; V was cut back by 1 base and J by 3 bases. The CDR3 DNA sequence: TGCGCCAGCAGCTTGCCAGGGGGCCGGTACACTGAAGCTTTCTTT. Translated, it gives CASSLPGGRYTEAFF.

This chain joins TRBV28 and TRBJ2-1, with D possibly matching TRBD2 (5 bases). Germline V gene sequence: CDR1 MDHEN, CDR2 SYDVKM. The CDR3 is made up of 12 amino acids. The V gene lost 7 bases and the J gene lost 8 bases, with 12 bases spanning the gap. The CDR3 protein is CASTHGGYEQFF. CDR3 coding DNA: TGTGCCAGCACCCATGGAGGCTATGAGCAGTTCTTC.

This chain joins TRBV29-1 and TRBJ2-7; 10 nucleotides match TRBD1. The CDR3 loop spans 13 amino acids. The germline V gene has CDR1 SQVTM and CDR2 ANQGSEA. Losses at the gene ends were 5 bases for V and 6 bases for J; bases not matched to a gene: 7. In DNA form, the CDR3 reads TGCAGCGTTCACCACGACAGGGGGCCCGAGCAGTACTTC. This sequence encodes CSVHHDRGPEQYF.

The gene calls are TRBV6-2 or TRBV6-3 and TRBJ2-5, with TRBD1 matching over 12 bases. The CDR3 covers 17 residues. Germline values: CDR1 MNHEY, CDR2 SVGEGT. Germline trimming cut 6 bases from V and 4 bases from J; bases unmatched to any gene: 12. The CDR3 coding sequence is TGTGCCAGCAGCCCAAACGCCGGGACAGGGGGCTTAGAGACCCAGTACTTC. This encodes CASSPNAGTGGLETQYF.

The CDR3 loop is CASSLAGEAFF. The DNA of the CDR3 is TGTGCCAGCAGCTTGGCAGGTGAAGCTTTCTTT. The chain recombines TRBV5-5 with TRBJ1-1; no reliable D call. Germline CDR1 is SGHKS and CDR2 is YYEKEE (reference sequence). The CDR3 loop spans 11 amino acids. V was trimmed by 0 bases and J by 7 bases, leaving 4 bases between them.

The chain joins TRBV12-5 to TRBJ1-6; weak D call: TRBD1 (5 bases). Trimming removed 10 bases from V and 7 bases from J, with 14 bases in between. Per the germline V gene, CDR1 is LGHNT and CDR2 is FRNRAP. The CDR3 is made up of 13 amino acids. The CDR3 nucleotides read TGTGCTACCAACCAGGGCGCCAATTCACCCCTCCACTTT. Its protein product is CATNQGANSPLHF.

This chain connects TRBV4-1 to TRBJ2-4; 9 positions match TRBD2. The CDR3 contains 21 residues. Looked up from germline, CDR1 is MGHRA and CDR2 is YSYEKL. J gave up 0 bases and V 0 bases, and 15 bases lay outside the gene matches. The CDR3 DNA reads TGCGCCAGCAGCCAAGAACGGGGTTTCGGGCGGGGGGGCCGAGCCAAAAACATTCAGTACTTC. Protein: CASSQERGFGRGGRAKNIQYF.

The rearrangement joins TRBV6-5 to TRBJ2-7; D may be TRBD2 (5 bases). This CDR3 contains 11 residues. Germline lookup yields CDR1 MNHEY and CDR2 SVGAGI. This CDR3 reads CATRASYEQYF. The CDR3 DNA reads as TGTGCAACTAGGGCCTCCTACGAGCAGTACTTC.

The chain uses TRBV6-4 and TRBJ2-1; tentatively, D is TRBD2 (5 bases). Germline lookup yields CDR1 MRHNA and CDR2 SNTAGT. Trimming took 6 bases from V and 0 from J, leaving 12 bases between them. CDR3 size: 15 residues. Here the CDR3 DNA reads TGTGCCAGCAGCCGTAGCGAAAGCTCCTACAATGAGCAGTTCTTC. This sequence encodes CASSRSESSYNEQFF.

CDR3 residues: CATSPTGGDGTDTQYF. Here the CDR3 DNA reads TGTGCCACCAGCCCCACGGGGGGGGACGGCACAGATACGCAGTATTTT. The chain joins TRBV24-1 to TRBJ2-3, with TRBD2 matching over 8 bases. Per germline, CDR1 KGHDR and CDR2 SFDVKD. CDR3 length: 16 amino acids. Unmatched junction bases numbered 9, after V lost 7 bases and J lost 1 base.